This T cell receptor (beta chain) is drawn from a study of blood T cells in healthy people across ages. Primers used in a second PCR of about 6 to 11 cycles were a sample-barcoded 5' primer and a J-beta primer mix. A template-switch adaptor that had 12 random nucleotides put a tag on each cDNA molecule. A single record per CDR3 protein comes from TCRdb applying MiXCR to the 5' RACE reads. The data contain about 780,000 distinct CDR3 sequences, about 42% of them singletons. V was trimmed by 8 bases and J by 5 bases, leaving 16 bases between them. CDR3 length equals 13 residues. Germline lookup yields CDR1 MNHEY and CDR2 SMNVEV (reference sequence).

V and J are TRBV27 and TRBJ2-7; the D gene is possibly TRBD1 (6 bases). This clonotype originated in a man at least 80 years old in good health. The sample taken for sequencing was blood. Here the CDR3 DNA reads TGTGCCAGCTCCTGGGCAGGGGACAACGAGCAGTACTTC. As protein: CASSWAGDNEQYF.